The TCR beta chain described here comes from a study of OX40 agonist ivuxolimab in advanced cancers. Study-level background: The treatment was a fully human IgG2 OX40 agonist, ivuxolimab. Antecedent anti-PD-1, anti-PD-L1 or anti-CTLA-4 therapy was permissible, with roughly 36% having received some.

Whole-study findings and limits: CD4+ and CD8+ blood T cells expanded clonally by week 6 at 0.1 to 3.0 mg/kg.

Measured with immunoSEQ multiplex PCR; TCRdb has only the in-frame clones, and not every one. The top ten clones hold more than 0.4% of a sample with some 79,000 clones, roughly nine tenths of them seen once. This CDR3 comprises 13 residues. V dropped 7 bases and J dropped 1 base, with 13 bases sitting between them. Germline loops: CDR1 SQVTM, CDR2 ANQGSEA. To note about this clone: Antigen: not known.

Individuals having autoimmune disease history or systemic immunosuppression were not enrolled. The sequenced sample was CD4+ or CD8+ T cells sorted from blood, obtained in a trial of the OX40 agonist ivuxolimab. This clonotype was obtained from an adult with an advanced solid tumor such as melanoma, head and neck, liver or kidney cancer. The V gene is TRBV29-1, the J gene TRBJ1-1; D possibly corresponds to TRBD1 (5 bases). This CDR3 reads CSGGWTTNTEAFF. The CDR3 nucleotides are TGCAGCGGAGGGTGGACAACGAACACTGAAGCTTTCTTT.